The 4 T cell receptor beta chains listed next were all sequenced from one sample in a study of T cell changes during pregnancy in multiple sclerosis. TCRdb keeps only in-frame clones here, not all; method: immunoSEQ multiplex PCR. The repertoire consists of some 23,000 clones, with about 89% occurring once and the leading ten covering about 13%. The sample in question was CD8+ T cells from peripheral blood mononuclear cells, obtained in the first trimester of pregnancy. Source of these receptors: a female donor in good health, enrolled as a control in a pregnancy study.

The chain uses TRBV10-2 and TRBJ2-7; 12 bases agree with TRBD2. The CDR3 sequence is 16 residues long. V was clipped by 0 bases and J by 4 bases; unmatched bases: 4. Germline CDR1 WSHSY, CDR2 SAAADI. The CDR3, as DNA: TGCGCCAGCAGTGAGTCTCTAGCGGGGGGGAGGTACGAGCAGTACTTC. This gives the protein CASSESLAGGRYEQYF.

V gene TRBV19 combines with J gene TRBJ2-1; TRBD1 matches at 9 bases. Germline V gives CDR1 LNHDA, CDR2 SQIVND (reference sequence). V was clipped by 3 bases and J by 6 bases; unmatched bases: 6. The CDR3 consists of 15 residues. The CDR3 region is CASSILTGGPNEQFF. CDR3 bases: TGTGCCAGTAGTATTTTGACAGGGGGTCCCAATGAGCAGTTCTTC.

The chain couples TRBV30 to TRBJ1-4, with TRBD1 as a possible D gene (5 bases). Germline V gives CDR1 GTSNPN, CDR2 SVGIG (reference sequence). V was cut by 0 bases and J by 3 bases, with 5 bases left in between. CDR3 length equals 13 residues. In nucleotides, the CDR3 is TGTGCCTGGAGTGTAGGGGCTAATGAAAAACTGTTTTTT. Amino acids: CAWSVGANEKLFF.

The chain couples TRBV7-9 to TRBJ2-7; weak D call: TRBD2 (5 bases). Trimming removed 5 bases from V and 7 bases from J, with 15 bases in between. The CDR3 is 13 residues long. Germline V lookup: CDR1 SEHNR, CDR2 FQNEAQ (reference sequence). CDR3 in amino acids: CASSPKPREEQYF. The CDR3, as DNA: TGTGCCAGCAGCCCGAAACCCCGGGAAGAGCAGTACTTC.